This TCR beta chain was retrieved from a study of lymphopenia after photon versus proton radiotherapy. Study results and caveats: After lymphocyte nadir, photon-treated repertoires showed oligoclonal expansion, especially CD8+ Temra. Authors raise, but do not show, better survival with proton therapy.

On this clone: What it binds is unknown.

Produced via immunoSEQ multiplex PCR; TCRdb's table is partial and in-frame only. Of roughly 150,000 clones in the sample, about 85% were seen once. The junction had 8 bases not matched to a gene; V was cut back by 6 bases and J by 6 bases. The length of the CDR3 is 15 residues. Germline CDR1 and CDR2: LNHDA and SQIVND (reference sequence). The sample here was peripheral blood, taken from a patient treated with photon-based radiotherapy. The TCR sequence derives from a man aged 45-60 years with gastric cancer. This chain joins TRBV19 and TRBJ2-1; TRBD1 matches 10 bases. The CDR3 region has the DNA TGTGCCAGTAGGAAAGGACAGGGGGACATCAATGAGCAGTTCTTC. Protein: CASRKGQGDINEQFF. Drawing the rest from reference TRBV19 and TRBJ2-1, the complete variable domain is DGGITQSPKYLFRKEGQNVTLSCEQNLNHDAMYWYRQDPGQGLRLIYYSQIVNDFQKGDIAEGYSVSREKKESFPLTVTSAQKNPTAFYLCASRKGQGDINEQFFGPGTRLTVL.